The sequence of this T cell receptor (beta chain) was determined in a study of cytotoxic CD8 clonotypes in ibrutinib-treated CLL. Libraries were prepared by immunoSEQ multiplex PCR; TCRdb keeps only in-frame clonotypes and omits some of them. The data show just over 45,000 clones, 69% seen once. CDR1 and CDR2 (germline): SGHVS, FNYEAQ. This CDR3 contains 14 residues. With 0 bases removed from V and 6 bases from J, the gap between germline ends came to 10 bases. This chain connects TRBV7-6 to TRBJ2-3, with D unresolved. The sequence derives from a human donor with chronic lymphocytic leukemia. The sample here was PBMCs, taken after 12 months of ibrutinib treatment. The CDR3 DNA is TGTGCCAGCAGCTTAGCGGAGCTAAGGGATACGCAGTATTTT. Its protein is CASSLAELRDTQYF.